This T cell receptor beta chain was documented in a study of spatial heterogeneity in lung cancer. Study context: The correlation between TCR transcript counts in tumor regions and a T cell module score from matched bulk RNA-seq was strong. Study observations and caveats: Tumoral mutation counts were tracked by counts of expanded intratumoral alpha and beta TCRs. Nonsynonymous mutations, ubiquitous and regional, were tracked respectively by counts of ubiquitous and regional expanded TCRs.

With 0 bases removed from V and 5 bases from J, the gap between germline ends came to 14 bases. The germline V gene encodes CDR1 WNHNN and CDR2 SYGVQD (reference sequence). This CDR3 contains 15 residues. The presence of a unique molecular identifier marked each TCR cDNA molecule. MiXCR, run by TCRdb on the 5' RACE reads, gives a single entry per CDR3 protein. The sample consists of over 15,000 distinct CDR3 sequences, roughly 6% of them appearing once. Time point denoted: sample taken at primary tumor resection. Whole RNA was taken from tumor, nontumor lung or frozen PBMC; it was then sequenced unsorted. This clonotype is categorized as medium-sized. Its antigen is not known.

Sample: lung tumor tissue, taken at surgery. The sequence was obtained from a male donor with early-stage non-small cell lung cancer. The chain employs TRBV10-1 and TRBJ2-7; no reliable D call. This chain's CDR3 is CASSESTLGPHEQYF. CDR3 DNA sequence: TGCGCCAGCAGTGAGTCGACTCTGGGTCCCCACGAGCAGTACTTC.